The 9 T cell receptor beta chains reported below all come from one sample, sequenced in a study of technical replicates of blood from a handful of donors. TCRdb's copy holds only in-frame clones and misses some; the assay was immunoSEQ multiplex PCR. The table has 85,000 to 100,000 clones, approximately 93% seen once; the top ten hold around 0.25%. The material sequenced was T cells isolated from PBMCs. These receptors were obtained from a human donor in good health.

The chain carries TRBV7-6 and TRBJ2-1; TRBD2 is a possible D gene (6 bases). CDR3 length: 15 residues. The V end was cut by 1 base, the J end by 7 bases, with 14 bases between. The V gene's germline CDR1 is SGHVS and CDR2 FNYEAQ. The CDR3 spells CASSLVRGTENEQFF. The CDR3 coding sequence is TGTGCCAGCAGCTTAGTCCGGGGGACGGAAAATGAGCAGTTCTTC.

The chain joins TRBV5-6 to TRBJ1-1; D call uncertain. The CDR3 consists of 14 residues. The ends were cut back, 0 bases at V and 3 bases at J, with 9 bases in the middle. Germline CDR1 reads SGHDT; CDR2 reads YYEEEE. CDR3 in DNA: TGTGCCAGCAGCTTGGGGCAGGAGGACACTGAAGCTTTCTTT. Its protein product is CASSLGQEDTEAFF.

This chain connects TRBV5-1 to TRBJ1-1; D possibly corresponds to TRBD1 (5 bases). The CDR3 length is 18 residues. CDR1 and CDR2 (germline): SGHRS, YFSETQ. The V gene lost 0 bases and the J gene lost 1 base, with 19 bases spanning the gap. The CDR3 reads CASSLGGLFTPGNTEAFF. The CDR3 region has the DNA TGCGCCAGCAGCTTGGGGGGACTTTTTACTCCAGGGAACACTGAAGCTTTCTTT.

In nucleotides, the CDR3 is TGTGCTAGTGGTTTGAACTACCAAGAGACCCAGTACTTC. Translated, it gives CASGLNYQETQYF. V usage is TRBV12-5 and J usage is TRBJ2-5; no definite D call. Trimming left V 2 bases short and J 0 bases short, with 4 bases between. The CDR3 consists of 13 residues. Germline V lookup: CDR1 LGHNT, CDR2 FRNRAP.

In this sample, this clone turned up once. The genes are TRBV6-5 and TRBJ2-1, with a tentative D call TRBD1 (5 bases). Trimming stripped 3 bases from V and 9 bases from J, with 9 bases between. The V gene's germline CDR1 is MNHEY and CDR2 SVGAGI. The CDR3 has 12 amino acids. CDR3 nucleotides: TGTGCCAGCAGTTATGGGGCCGGTGAGCAGTTCTTC. Translation gives CASSYGAGEQFF.

This chain uses TRBV7-9 with TRBJ1-1, with unresolved D. CDR1 and CDR2 from the germline V gene are SEHNR and FQNEAQ (reference sequence). Deletions cut 5 bases from V and 0 bases from J, with 4 bases between. The CDR3 runs to 12 residues. The CDR3 here is CASSPLNTEAFF. CDR3 nucleotides: TGTGCCAGCAGCCCCTTGAACACTGAAGCTTTCTTT. Full variable domain (remainder filled in from reference TRBV7-9 and TRBJ1-1): DTGVSQNPRHKITKRGQNVTFRCDPISEHNRLYWYRQTLGQGPEFLTYFQNEAQLEKSRLLSDRFSAERPKGSFSTLEIQRTEQGDSAMYLCASSPLNTEAFFGQGTRLTVV.

The chain joins TRBV4-1 to TRBJ1-3, with D tentatively TRBD1 (5 bases). The CDR3 extends over 17 amino acids. V was trimmed by 0 bases and J by 0 bases, leaving 12 bases between them. Germline V gene data show CDR1 as MGHRA and CDR2 as YSYEKL. The CDR3 here is CASSQDQAGYSGNTIYF. The CDR3 DNA is TGCGCCAGCAGCCAAGATCAGGCAGGGTACTCTGGAAACACCATATATTTT.

The V and J genes are TRBV5-1 and TRBJ1-1, with TRBD1 identical over 8 bases. CDR1 is SGHRS, CDR2 YFSETQ, per germline. The CDR3 covers 14 residues. After removal of 0 bases from V and 6 bases from J, the junction contained 4 bases not matched to a gene. This chain's CDR3 is CASSLGDRGPEAFF. CDR3 coding DNA: TGCGCCAGCAGCTTGGGAGACAGGGGTCCTGAAGCTTTCTTT.

The V gene is TRBV18, the J gene TRBJ1-4, with TRBD1 matching 9 bases. The CDR3 covers 13 residues. Per germline, CDR1 KGHSH and CDR2 LQKENI. J lost 7 bases, V lost 8 bases, and 5 bases had no gene match. CDR3 nucleotides: TGTGCCAGCGCCGGGACAGGGAGTGAAAAACTGTTTTTT. It yields the protein CASAGTGSEKLFF.